The sequence of this T cell receptor beta chain was determined in a study of blood T cell repertoires in COVID-19. Study-level background: From T cells, B-cell-depleted T cells, or PBMCs came the material, which was cDNA or gDNA.

Germline V gene sequence: CDR1 LNHDA, CDR2 SQIVND (reference sequence). V lost 1 base to trimming and J lost 5 bases; unmatched junction nucleotides: 5. The CDR3 has 15 residues. Here immunoSEQ multiplex PCR was the method, and the copy in TCRdb shows in-frame clones only, minus some. The data hold roughly 190,000 clones, with 81% observed a single time. The specimen sequenced was peripheral blood. The receptor was isolated from a woman between 40 and 50 years old with COVID-19, enrolled during active disease. The genes are TRBV19 and TRBJ2-1; TRBD2 matches at 7 bases. Here the CDR3 reads CASSIGTRRHNEQFF. In DNA, the CDR3 is TGTGCCAGTAGTATAGGGACTAGGAGGCACAATGAGCAGTTCTTC.